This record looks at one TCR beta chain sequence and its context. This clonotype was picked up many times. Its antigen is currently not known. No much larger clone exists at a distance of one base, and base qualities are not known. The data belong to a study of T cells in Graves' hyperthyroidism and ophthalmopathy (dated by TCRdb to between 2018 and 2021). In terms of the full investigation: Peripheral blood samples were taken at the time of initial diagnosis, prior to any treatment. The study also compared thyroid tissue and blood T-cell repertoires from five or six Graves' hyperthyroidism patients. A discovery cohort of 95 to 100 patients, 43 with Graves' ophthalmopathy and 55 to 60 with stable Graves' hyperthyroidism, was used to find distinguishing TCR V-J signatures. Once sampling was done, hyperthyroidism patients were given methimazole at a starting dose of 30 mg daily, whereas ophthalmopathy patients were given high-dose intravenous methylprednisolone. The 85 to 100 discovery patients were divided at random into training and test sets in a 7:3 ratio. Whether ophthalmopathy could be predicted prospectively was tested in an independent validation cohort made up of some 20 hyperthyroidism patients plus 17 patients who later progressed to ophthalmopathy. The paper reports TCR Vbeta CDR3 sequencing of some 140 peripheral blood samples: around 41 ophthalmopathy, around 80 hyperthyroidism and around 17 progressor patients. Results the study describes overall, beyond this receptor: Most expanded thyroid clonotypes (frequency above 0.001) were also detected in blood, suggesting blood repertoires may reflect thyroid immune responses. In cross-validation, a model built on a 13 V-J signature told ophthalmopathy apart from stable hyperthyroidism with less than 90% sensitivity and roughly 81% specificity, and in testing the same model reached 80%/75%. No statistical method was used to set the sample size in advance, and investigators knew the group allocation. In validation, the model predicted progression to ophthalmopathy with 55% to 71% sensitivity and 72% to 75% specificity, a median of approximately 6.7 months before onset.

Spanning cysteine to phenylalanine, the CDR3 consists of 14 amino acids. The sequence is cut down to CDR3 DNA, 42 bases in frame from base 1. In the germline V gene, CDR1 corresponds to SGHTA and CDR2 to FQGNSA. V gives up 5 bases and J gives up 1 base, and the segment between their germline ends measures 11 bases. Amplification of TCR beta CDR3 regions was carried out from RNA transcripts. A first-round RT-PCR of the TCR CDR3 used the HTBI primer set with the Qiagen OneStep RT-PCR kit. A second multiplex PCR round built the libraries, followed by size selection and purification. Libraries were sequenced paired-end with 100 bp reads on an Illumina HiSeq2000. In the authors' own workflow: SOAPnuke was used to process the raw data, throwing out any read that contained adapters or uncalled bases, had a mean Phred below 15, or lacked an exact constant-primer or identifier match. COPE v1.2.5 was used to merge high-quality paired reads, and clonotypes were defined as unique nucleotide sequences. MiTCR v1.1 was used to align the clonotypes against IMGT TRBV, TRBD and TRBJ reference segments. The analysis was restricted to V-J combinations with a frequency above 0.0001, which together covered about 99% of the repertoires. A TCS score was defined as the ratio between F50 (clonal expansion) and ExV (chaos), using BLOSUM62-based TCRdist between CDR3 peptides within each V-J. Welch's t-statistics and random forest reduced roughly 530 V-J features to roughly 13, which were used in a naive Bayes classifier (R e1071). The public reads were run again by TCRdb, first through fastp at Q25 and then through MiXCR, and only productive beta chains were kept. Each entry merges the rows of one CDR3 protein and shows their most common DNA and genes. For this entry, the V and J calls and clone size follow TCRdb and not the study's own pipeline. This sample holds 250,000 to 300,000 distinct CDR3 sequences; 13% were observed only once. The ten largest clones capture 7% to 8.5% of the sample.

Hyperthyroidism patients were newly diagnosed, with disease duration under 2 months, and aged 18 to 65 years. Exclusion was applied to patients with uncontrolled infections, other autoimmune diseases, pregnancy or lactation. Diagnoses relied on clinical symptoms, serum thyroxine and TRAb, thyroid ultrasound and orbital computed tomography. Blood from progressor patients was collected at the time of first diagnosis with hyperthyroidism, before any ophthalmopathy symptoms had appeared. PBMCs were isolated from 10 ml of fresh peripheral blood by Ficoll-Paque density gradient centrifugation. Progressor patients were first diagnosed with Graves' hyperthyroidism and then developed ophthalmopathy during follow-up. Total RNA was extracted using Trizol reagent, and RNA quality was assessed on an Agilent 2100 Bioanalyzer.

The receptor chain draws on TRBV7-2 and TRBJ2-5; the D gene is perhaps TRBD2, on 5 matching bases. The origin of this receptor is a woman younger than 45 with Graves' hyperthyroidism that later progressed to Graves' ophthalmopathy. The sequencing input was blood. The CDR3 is CASSPLRAQETQYF. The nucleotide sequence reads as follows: TGTGCCAGCAGCCCCCTGAGGGCCCAAGAGACCCAGTACTTC.